This TCR beta chain was sequenced in a study of blood T cell repertoires in COVID-19. In the study overall: PBMCs, B-cell-depleted T cells, or T cells were the source of the cDNA or gDNA that made up the material.

CDR1 ENHRY and CDR2 SYGVKD come from the germline V gene. The CDR3 is made up of 14 amino acids. V was clipped by 0 bases and J by 5 bases, with 8 bases between them. Per the authors' pipeline: Reference gene primer amplification gave estimated nucleated cell counts. The data were produced by immunoSEQ multiplex PCR, yet TCRdb's version contains in-frame clones alone and is incomplete. Clone size and the V and J calls come from that table; the DNA yielded D and trimming. The sample lists roughly 330,000 clones; 80% to 90% were seen once. This chain links TRBV10-3 with TRBJ1-5; D ambiguous. This sequence was found in a woman aged 45-60 years with acute or convalescent COVID-19. Sequenced: peripheral blood. The CDR3 loop is CAISESNPDQPQHF. The CDR3 coding sequence is TGTGCCATCAGTGAGTCGAACCCGGATCAGCCCCAGCATTTT.